This is a list of T cell receptor beta chains from one sample in a study of regulatory T cells in long-lasting Graves disease. In TCRdb, the multiplex PCR reads were re-called with MiXCR into one record per CDR3 protein. The sample contains about 200,000 distinct CDR3 sequences, about 16% of which appear only once. This sample comprised peripheral blood mononuclear cells (PBMCs), obtained at new diagnosis, from a patient treated with antithyroid drugs. The receptors shown here come from a female donor with Graves disease. CDR3s include the opening cysteine and the closing phenylalanine or tryptophan. The D gene is left open where the match is weak. Some rows mark clone size as missing; the rest say once, few, many or name a class of expanded clone.

D gene,V gene,J gene,clone size,CDR3 protein,CDR3 DNA
TRBD1,TRBV20-1,TRBJ1-2,many,CSVSGGLIYGYTF,TGCAGTGTCTCAGGGGGCCTAATCTATGGCTACACCTTC
TRBD1,TRBV6-1,TRBJ1-2,many,CASTPAGTVDGYTF,TGTGCCAGCACTCCGGCCGGGACAGTCGACGGCTACACCTTC
TRBD2,TRBV28,TRBJ2-1,.,CASSARGLAAYNEQFF,TGTGCCAGCAGCGCCCGGGGACTAGCGGCCTACAATGAGCAGTTCTTC
TRBD1,TRBV19,TRBJ1-6,many,CASGRTGGDSPLHF,TGTGCCAGTGGGCGGACAGGAGGAGATTCACCCCTCCACTTT
TRBD2,TRBV20-1,TRBJ2-2,many,CSARATGTSGTGELFF,TGCAGTGCTAGGGCTACCGGGACTAGCGGTACCGGGGAGCTGTTTTTT
TRBD2,TRBV27,TRBJ2-1,many,CASSHSGRIAYNEQFF,TGTGCCAGCAGCCACAGCGGGAGAATAGCCTACAATGAGCAGTTCTTC
.,TRBV10-3,TRBJ1-5,many,CAISAGSNQPQHF,TGTGCCATCAGTGCCGGTAGCAATCAGCCCCAGCATTTT
TRBD1,TRBV19,TRBJ2-5,few,CASSRDSLWGGQETQYF,TGTGCCAGTAGTCGGGACAGTCTGTGGGGCGGCCAAGAGACCCAGTACTTC
TRBD1,TRBV20-1,TRBJ2-1,many,CSARVQGASSYNEQFF,TGCAGTGCTAGAGTACAGGGGGCCAGCTCCTACAATGAGCAGTTCTTC
.,TRBV19,TRBJ2-7,many,CASSTASASSYEQYF,TGTGCCAGTAGTACAGCTAGCGCCAGCTCCTACGAGCAGTACTTC
.,TRBV7-3,TRBJ2-5,few,CASSRIWGETQYF,TGTGCCAGCAGCCGAATCTGGGGGGAGACCCAGTACTTC
TRBD2,TRBV3-1,TRBJ2-7,many,CASNLGTSGEQYF,TGTGCCAGCAACCTAGGGACTAGCGGCGAGCAGTACTTC
.,TRBV5-1,TRBJ2-1,many,CASSLATEPYNEQFF,TGTGCCAGCAGCTTGGCTACTGAACCCTACAATGAGCAGTTCTTC
.,TRBV10-2,TRBJ2-5,.,CASSESGPEGTQYF,TGCGCCAGCAGTGAGTCAGGGCCTGAAGGGACCCAGTACTTC
.,TRBV29-1,TRBJ2-5,many,CSVEDWHRRETQYF,TGCAGCGTTGAAGATTGGCACAGGCGAGAGACCCAGTACTTC
.,TRBV14,TRBJ1-1,many,CASSQRTRVHEAFF,TGTGCCAGCAGCCAAAGAACGAGGGTACATGAAGCTTTCTTT
TRBD1,TRBV19,TRBJ2-7,many,CASTGTGDVYEQYF,TGTGCCAGTACCGGAACAGGGGACGTCTACGAGCAGTACTTC
TRBD1,TRBV20-1,TRBJ1-2,many,CSAREGQIYGYTF,TGCAGTGCTAGGGAGGGACAGATCTATGGCTACACCTTC
TRBD1,TRBV18,TRBJ1-2,.,CASSPTSGTAIGANYGYTF,TGTGCCAGCTCACCCACCTCCGGGACAGCCATAGGAGCTAACTATGGCTACACCTTC
TRBD1,TRBV28,TRBJ2-7,many,CASRQRQGQSLYINYEQYF,TGTGCCAGCAGACAAAGACAGGGGCAGAGCCTCTATATTAACTACGAGCAGTACTTC
TRBD1,TRBV7-9,TRBJ2-3,.,CASSARDRATDTQYF,TGTGCCAGCAGCGCGAGGGACAGGGCCACAGATACGCAGTATTTT
.,TRBV6-1,TRBJ1-5,many,CASSEQGYRNQPQHF,TGTGCCAGCAGTGAACAGGGGTATCGCAATCAGCCCCAGCATTTT
.,TRBV7-7,TRBJ2-5,.,CASSLGQTQETQYF,TGTGCTAGCAGCTTAGGACAGACCCAAGAGACCCAGTACTTC
.,TRBV11-2,TRBJ2-1,many,CASSSPIHKVGYNEQFF,TGTGCCAGCAGCTCCCCCATACACAAAGTGGGGTACAATGAGCAGTTCTTC
.,TRBV20-1,TRBJ2-1,many,CSARISQGGEQFF,TGCAGTGCTAGAATTTCACAGGGAGGTGAGCAGTTCTTC
TRBD2,TRBV6-1,TRBJ2-1,many,CASTRTSGSFYNEQFF,TGTGCCAGCACCAGGACTAGCGGGAGTTTCTACAATGAGCAGTTCTTC
.,TRBV3-1,TRBJ1-1,.,CASSQDPQPGTEAFF,TGTGCCAGCAGCCAAGATCCCCAGCCTGGCACTGAAGCTTTCTTT
.,TRBV24-1,TRBJ2-6,.,CATSDATASGANVPTF,TGTGCCACCAGTGACGCGACGGCCTCTGGGGCCAACGTCCCGACTTTC
TRBD2,TRBV6-9,TRBJ2-7,.,CASSYKVGGNFYEQYF,TGTGCCAGCAGTTACAAGGTCGGGGGGAACTTCTACGAGCAGTACTTC
.,TRBV6-1,TRBJ1-2,many,CASLREGGANTF,TGTGCCAGCCTACGGGAGGGAGGGGCGAACACCTTC
.,TRBV11-1,TRBJ1-4,.,CASSPLYGTGTYEKLFF,TGTGCCAGCAGCCCATTATATGGGACCGGGACATATGAAAAACTGTTTTTT
.,TRBV7-9,TRBJ1-6,many,CASSLSISPLHF,TGTGCCAGCAGCTTGTCCATTTCACCCCTCCACTTT
.,TRBV10-2,TRBJ2-5,many,CASGTQETQYF,TGCGCCAGCGGGACTCAAGAGACCCAGTACTTC
TRBD2,TRBV2,TRBJ2-7,.,CASTQGSGRAGYEQYF,TGTGCCAGCACCCAGGGTAGCGGGAGGGCCGGGTACGAGCAGTACTTC
TRBD2,TRBV5-4,TRBJ2-1,.,CASSSGTSGLNEQFF,TGTGCCAGCAGCTCCGGGACTAGCGGGTTAAATGAGCAGTTCTTC
.,TRBV7-2,TRBJ1-1,many,CASSTLMGGEAFF,TGTGCCAGCAGCACCCTGATGGGGGGCGAAGCTTTCTTT
.,TRBV3-1,TRBJ2-2,many,CASRKNPGHSNTGELFF,TGTGCCAGCAGAAAAAACCCGGGACACTCGAACACCGGGGAGCTGTTTTTT
TRBD2,TRBV5-1,TRBJ2-2,many,CASSLHSGRVTGELFF,TGCGCCAGCAGCTTGCACAGCGGGAGGGTCACCGGGGAGCTGTTTTTT
.,TRBV7-9,TRBJ2-5,many,CASSFSGAERETQYF,TGTGCCAGCAGCTTTTCTGGCGCCGAGCGAGAGACCCAGTACTTC
.,TRBV11-1,TRBJ2-5,many,CASSLAPLETQYF,TGTGCCAGCAGCTTAGCCCCTTTGGAGACCCAGTACTTC
.,TRBV7-8,TRBJ2-1,many,CASSLLTADEQFF,TGTGCCAGCAGCTTACTGACAGCAGATGAGCAGTTCTTC
.,TRBV28,TRBJ1-2,many,CASTPGGGGYGYTF,TGTGCCAGCACGCCGGGTGGGGGGGGCTATGGCTACACCTTC
.,TRBV11-2,TRBJ1-6,.,CASSPGRRNSPLHF,TGTGCCAGCAGCCCCGGGCGTAGGAATTCACCCCTCCACTTT
.,TRBV4-1,TRBJ1-2,many,CASSQEGVYGYTF,TGCGCCAGCAGCCAAGAGGGAGTCTATGGCTACACCTTC
.,TRBV7-3,TRBJ2-5,.,CASSLGHQQETQYF,TGTGCCAGCAGTCTCGGACACCAGCAAGAGACCCAGTACTTC
.,TRBV10-3,TRBJ1-1,many,CAIGKDRNTEAFF,TGTGCCATCGGGAAGGACAGGAACACTGAAGCTTTCTTT
.,TRBV27,TRBJ2-1,many,CASSLKPGEYEQFF,TGTGCCAGCAGTTTAAAGCCAGGGGAGTATGAGCAGTTCTTC
TRBD1,TRBV9,TRBJ2-3,once,CASSVVGTGAADTQYF,TGTGCCAGCAGCGTAGTTGGGACAGGGGCGGCAGATACGCAGTATTTT
TRBD1,TRBV7-9,TRBJ2-7,many,CASSLGDRDLSEQYF,TGTGCCAGCAGCTTAGGGGACAGGGACCTCTCCGAGCAGTACTTC
.,TRBV7-2,TRBJ1-6,.,CASRTPEGRNSPLHF,TGTGCCAGCAGGACGCCAGAGGGTAGGAATTCACCCCTCCACTTT
TRBD2,TRBV30,TRBJ2-3,.,CASTLTSGKGDTQYF,TGTGCCTCCACCCTAACTAGCGGGAAGGGAGATACGCAGTATTTT
TRBD2,TRBV18,TRBJ2-5,many,CASSPRRLAGAETQYF,TGTGCCAGCTCACCAAGGAGACTAGCGGGAGCAGAGACCCAGTACTTC
.,TRBV11-3,TRBJ1-2,.,CASSLDNTRSNYGYTF,TGTGCCAGCAGCTTAGATAATACAAGAAGCAACTATGGCTACACCTTC
TRBD1,TRBV30,TRBJ2-5,many,CAWSRTGKETQYF,TGTGCCTGGAGTAGGACAGGGAAAGAGACCCAGTACTTC
TRBD2,TRBV12-3/TRBV12-4,TRBJ2-7,many,CASSLAVTSSSYEQYF,TGTGCCAGCAGTTTAGCTGTGACTAGCAGCTCCTACGAGCAGTACTTC
.,TRBV5-4,TRBJ2-1,.,CASSLVIGPSYNEQFF,TGTGCCAGCAGCTTGGTAATAGGCCCCTCCTACAATGAGCAGTTCTTC
.,TRBV20-1,TRBJ1-1,many,CSALNRVGTEAFF,TGCAGTGCCCTGAACAGGGTCGGCACTGAAGCTTTCTTT
TRBD1,TRBV4-1,TRBJ1-6,once,CASSQEVGQGNSPLHF,TGCGCCAGCAGCCAAGAAGTGGGACAGGGAAATTCACCCCTCCACTTT
TRBD2,TRBV13,TRBJ2-3,many,CASQGSGSSADTQYF,TGTGCCAGCCAGGGTAGCGGGAGTTCAGCAGATACGCAGTATTTT